This T cell receptor beta chain is from a study of PD-1 blockade in classical Hodgkin lymphoma. Each of the patients experienced relapse following autologous stem cell transplantation, and their brentuximab vedotin exposure differed. This table comes from immunoSEQ multiplex PCR, and its TCRdb copy is limited to in-frame clones, with some not included. The table records about 98,000 clones, around nine tenths of them present only once. The specimen was peripheral blood mononuclear cells (PBMCs), collected at baseline. This clonotype originated in a human donor with classical Hodgkin lymphoma.

CDR3 region: CASSPEVTNRASYTF. For the CDR3, the DNA is TGTGCCAGCAGCCCCGAAGTAACTAATCGGGCTAGCTACACCTTC. This chain connects TRBV5-7 to TRBJ1-2; no definite D call. TRBV5-7 is designated an ORF whose function remains uncertain. The V gene lost 4 bases and the J gene lost 9 bases, with 22 bases spanning the gap. The CDR3 spans 15 residues.